These T cell receptor beta chains were read from a single sample in a study of blood T cell repertoires in COVID-19. Data came from immunoSEQ multiplex PCR; TCRdb stores just in-frame clones and leaves some out. The sample yields about 73,000 clones, roughly 89% seen once. Sequenced material: peripheral blood. All receptors come from a man older than 75 with acute or convalescent COVID-19. Both conserved end residues are part of each CDR3. D genes are given only for firm matches. Rows may omit the clone size; those that give it use once, few, many or a size class.

J,D,size,V,CDR3,DNA
TRBJ1-1,.,.,TRBV11-1,CASSSADSLYTEAFF,TGTGCCAGCAGCTCCGCGGACAGCCTTTACACTGAAGCTTTCTTT
TRBJ2-5,.,.,TRBV7-8,CASSFLTTAETQYF,TGTGCCAGCAGCTTCCTAACGACAGCGGAGACCCAGTACTTC
TRBJ2-3,.,.,TRBV9,CASSLGGLVDTQYF,TGTGCCAGCAGCCTTGGAGGGTTGGTAGATACGCAGTATTTT
TRBJ1-2,.,.,TRBV2,CASSPERSGGYTF,TGTGCCAGCAGCCCCGAAAGGAGTGGGGGCTACACCTTC
TRBJ2-2,TRBD1,.,TRBV28,CASSSGQGGGELFF,TGTGCCAGCAGTTCCGGACAGGGAGGCGGGGAGCTGTTTTTT
TRBJ1-1,TRBD1,.,TRBV12-3/TRBV12-4,CASSQGANTEAFF,TGTGCCAGCAGCCAGGGGGCGAACACTGAAGCTTTCTTT
TRBJ1-1,.,.,TRBV9,CASSVRRGAGMNTEAFF,TGTGCCAGCAGCGTAAGGAGAGGGGCGGGGATGAACACTGAAGCTTTCTTT
TRBJ1-6,.,once,TRBV21-1,CASSWPGRESPLHF,TGTGCCAGCAGTTGGCCAGGGAGGGAATCACCCCTCCACTTT
TRBJ1-1,TRBD1,once,TRBV2,CASSLGQGGTEAFF,TGTGCCAGCAGTTTGGGACAGGGGGGCACTGAAGCTTTCTTT
TRBJ2-7,.,few,TRBV3-1/TRBV3-2,CASSRLTNSYEQYF,TGTGCCAGCTCGAGACTCACCAACTCCTACGAGCAGTACTTC
TRBJ1-3,TRBD1,.,TRBV19,CASRPETGLTGNTIYF,TGTGCCAGTAGACCCGAGACAGGGTTGACTGGAAACACCATATATTTT
TRBJ2-1,.,.,TRBV3-1/TRBV3-2,CASSQDQDFSYNEQFF,TGTGCCAGCAGCCAAGATCAGGACTTTTCCTACAATGAGCAGTTCTTC
TRBJ1-2,.,.,TRBV14,CASSDGPGHHYGYTF,TGTGCCAGCAGCGACGGACCGGGACACCACTATGGCTACACCTTC
TRBJ1-2,.,medium-sized,TRBV5-5,CASSHSGIGNGYTF,TGTGCCAGCAGCCACTCCGGTATCGGTAATGGCTACACCTTC
TRBJ1-1,.,.,TRBV19,CASSRKQEGTEAFF,TGTGCCAGTAGTAGGAAACAGGAGGGGACTGAAGCTTTCTTT
TRBJ1-1,.,.,TRBV14,CASSQGQGLSTEAFF,TGTGCCAGCAGCCAAGGGCAGGGGTTGAGCACTGAAGCTTTCTTT
TRBJ2-5,.,.,TRBV19,CASSIAGGTETQYF,TGTGCCAGTAGTATAGCGGGGGGCACGGAGACCCAGTACTTC
TRBJ1-3,.,.,TRBV19,CASSITQWSSGNTIYF,TGTGCCAGTAGTATAACCCAGTGGAGCTCTGGAAACACCATATATTTT
TRBJ2-3,TRBD2,.,TRBV12-5,CASGSGLAGDTQYF,TGTGCTAGTGGTTCCGGACTAGCGGGTGATACGCAGTATTTT
TRBJ2-2,.,.,TRBV29-1,CSVVTPQGGPNTGELFF,TGCAGCGTCGTAACCCCTCAGGGCGGACCGAACACCGGGGAGCTGTTTTTT
TRBJ2-7,.,.,TRBV7-9,CASSFQGPRYSEQYF,TGTGCCAGCAGCTTCCAGGGGCCTCGGTACAGCGAGCAGTACTTC
TRBJ2-3,TRBD2,.,TRBV24-1,CATSDPAAGGADTQYF,TGTGCCACCAGTGACCCAGCAGCGGGAGGGGCAGATACGCAGTATTTT
TRBJ1-2,TRBD1,.,TRBV6-5,CASFGDRANYGYTF,TGTGCCAGCTTCGGGGACAGAGCTAACTATGGCTACACCTTC
TRBJ1-4,TRBD1,.,TRBV19,CASTGGFNEKLFF,TGTGCCAGCACAGGGGGGTTTAATGAAAAACTGTTTTTT
TRBJ2-1,TRBD2,.,TRBV6-6,CASSQPGLDNEQFF,TGTGCCAGCAGCCAGCCGGGACTAGACAATGAGCAGTTCTTC